This T cell receptor (beta chain) was documented in a study of blood T cell repertoires in COVID-19. The junction had 7 bases not matched to a gene; V was cut back by 6 bases and J by 4 bases. Germline V gives CDR1 MGHRA, CDR2 YSYEKL. This CDR3 region has 15 residues. Authors' methods: For nucleated cells, counts were estimated from reference gene primer amplification. Using immunoSEQ multiplex PCR, the repertoire was profiled, and TCRdb retains in-frame clones only, with some absent. The V and J calls and clone size come from that table; D and trimming were worked out from the DNA. The profile shows about 300,000 clones, approximately 89% of them singletons.

This clonotype originated in a woman aged 30 to 39 with COVID-19, enrolled during active disease. What was sequenced was peripheral blood. The V and J genes are TRBV4-1 and TRBJ2-2, with 8 nucleotides matching TRBD2. The CDR3 spells CASSPGLVVTGELFF. CDR3 bases: TGCGCCAGCAGTCCGGGACTAGTGGTCACCGGGGAGCTGTTTTTT.